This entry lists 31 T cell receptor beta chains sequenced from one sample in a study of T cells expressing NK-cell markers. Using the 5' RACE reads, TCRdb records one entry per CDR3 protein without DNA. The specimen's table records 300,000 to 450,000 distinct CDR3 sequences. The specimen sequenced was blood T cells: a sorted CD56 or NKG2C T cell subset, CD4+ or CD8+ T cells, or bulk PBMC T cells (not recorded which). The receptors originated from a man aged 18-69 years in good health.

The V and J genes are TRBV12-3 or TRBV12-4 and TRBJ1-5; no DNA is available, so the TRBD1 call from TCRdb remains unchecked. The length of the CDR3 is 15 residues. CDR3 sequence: CASSLVAGGRQPQHF.

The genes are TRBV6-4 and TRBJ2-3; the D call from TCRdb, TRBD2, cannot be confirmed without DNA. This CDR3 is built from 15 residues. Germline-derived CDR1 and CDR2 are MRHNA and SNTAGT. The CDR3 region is CASNSGGRVADTQYF.

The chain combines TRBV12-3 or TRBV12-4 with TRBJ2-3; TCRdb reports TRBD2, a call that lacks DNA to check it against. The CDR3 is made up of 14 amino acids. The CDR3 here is CASTLSGARRTQYF.

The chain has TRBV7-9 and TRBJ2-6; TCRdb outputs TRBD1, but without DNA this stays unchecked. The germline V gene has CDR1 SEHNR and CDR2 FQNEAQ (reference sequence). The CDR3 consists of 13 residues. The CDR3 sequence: CASSWLTGNVLTF.

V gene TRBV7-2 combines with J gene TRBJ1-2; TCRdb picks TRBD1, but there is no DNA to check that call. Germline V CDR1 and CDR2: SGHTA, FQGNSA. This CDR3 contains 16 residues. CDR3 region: CASSLGGTGGVYGYTF. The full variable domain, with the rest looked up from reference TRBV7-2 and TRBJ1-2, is GAGVSQSPSNKVTEKGKDVELRCDPISGHTALYWYRQSLGQGLEFLIYFQGNSAPDKSGLPSDRFSAERTGGSVSTLTIQRTQQEDSAVYLCASSLGGTGGVYGYTFGSGTRLTVV.

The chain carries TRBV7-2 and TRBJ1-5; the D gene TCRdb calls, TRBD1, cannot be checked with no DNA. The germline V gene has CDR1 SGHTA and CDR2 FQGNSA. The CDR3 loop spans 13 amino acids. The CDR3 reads CASSSRDGQAQHF.

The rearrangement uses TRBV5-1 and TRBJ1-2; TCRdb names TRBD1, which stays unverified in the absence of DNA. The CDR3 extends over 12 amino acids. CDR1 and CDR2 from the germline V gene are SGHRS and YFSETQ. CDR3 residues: CASSFKGDGYTF. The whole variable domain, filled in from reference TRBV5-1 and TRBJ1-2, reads KAGVTQTPRYLIKTRGQQVTLSCSPISGHRSVSWYQQTPGQGLQFLFEYFSETQRNKGNFPGRFSGRQFSNSRSEMNVSTLELGDSALYLCASSFKGDGYTFGSGTRLTVV.

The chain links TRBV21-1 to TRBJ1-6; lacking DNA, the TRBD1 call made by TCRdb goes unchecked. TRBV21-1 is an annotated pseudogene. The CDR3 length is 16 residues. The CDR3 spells CASSKRDSYFNSPLHF.

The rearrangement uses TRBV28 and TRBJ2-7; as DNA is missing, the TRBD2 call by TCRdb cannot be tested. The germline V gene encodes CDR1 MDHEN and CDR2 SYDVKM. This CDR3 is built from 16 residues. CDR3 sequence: CASSSRGAGGRYEQYF. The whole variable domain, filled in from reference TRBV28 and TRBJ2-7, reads DVKVTQSSRYLVKRTGEKVFLECVQDMDHENMFWYRQDPGLGLRLIYFSYDVKMKEKGDIPEGYSVSREKKERFSLILESASTNQTSMYLCASSSRGAGGRYEQYFGPGTRLTVT.

The CDR3: CSGFLNTDTQYF. The V call is TRBV20-1, the J call TRBJ2-3. In germline, CDR1 is DFQATT, CDR2 SNEGSKA (reference sequence). This CDR3 has 12 amino acids.

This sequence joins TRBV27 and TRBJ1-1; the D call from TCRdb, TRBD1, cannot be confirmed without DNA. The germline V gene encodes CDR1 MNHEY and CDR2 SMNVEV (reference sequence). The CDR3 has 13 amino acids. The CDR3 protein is CASKRGVDTEAFF.

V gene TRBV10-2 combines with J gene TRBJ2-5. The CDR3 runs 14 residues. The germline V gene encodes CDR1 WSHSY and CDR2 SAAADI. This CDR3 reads CASSESFLSETQYF.

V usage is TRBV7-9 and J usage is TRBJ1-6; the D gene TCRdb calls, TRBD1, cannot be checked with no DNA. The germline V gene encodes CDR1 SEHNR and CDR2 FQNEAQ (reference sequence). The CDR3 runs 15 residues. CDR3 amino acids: CASSLRTGSNSPLHF.

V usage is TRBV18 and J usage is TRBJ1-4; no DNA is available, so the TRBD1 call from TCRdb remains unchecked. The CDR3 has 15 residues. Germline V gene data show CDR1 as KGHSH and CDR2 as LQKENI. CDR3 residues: CASSPRGGADEKLFF.

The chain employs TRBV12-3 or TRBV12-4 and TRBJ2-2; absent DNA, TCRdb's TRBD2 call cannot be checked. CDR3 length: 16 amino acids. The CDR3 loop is CASSKSAGGGLGELFF.

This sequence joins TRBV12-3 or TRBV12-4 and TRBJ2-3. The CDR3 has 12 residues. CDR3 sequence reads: CASSPAVDTQYF.

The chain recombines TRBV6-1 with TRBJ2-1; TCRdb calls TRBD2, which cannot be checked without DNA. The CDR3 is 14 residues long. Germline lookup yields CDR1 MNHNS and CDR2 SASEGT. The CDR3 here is CASTGLAKSNEQFF.

The CDR3 loop reads CASNADSIYNEQFF. V gene TRBV2 combines with J gene TRBJ2-1; no DNA is available, so the TRBD1 call from TCRdb remains unchecked. The CDR3 spans 14 residues. Germline V lookup: CDR1 SNHLY, CDR2 FYNNEI.

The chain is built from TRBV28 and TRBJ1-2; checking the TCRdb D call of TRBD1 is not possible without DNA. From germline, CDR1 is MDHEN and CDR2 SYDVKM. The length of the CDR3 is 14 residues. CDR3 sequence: CASTWGRDFNGYTF.

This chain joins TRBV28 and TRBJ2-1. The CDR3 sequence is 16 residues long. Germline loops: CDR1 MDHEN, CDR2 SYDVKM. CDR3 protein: CASRPSRGSSYNEQFF.

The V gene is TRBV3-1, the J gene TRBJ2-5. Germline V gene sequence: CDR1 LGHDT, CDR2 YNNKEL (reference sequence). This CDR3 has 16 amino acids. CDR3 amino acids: CASSQVTRSTQETQYF.

The CDR3 region is CASSPPFGQLGGAFF. V gene TRBV18 combines with J gene TRBJ1-1. This CDR3 comprises 15 residues. Germline V gives CDR1 KGHSH, CDR2 LQKENI.

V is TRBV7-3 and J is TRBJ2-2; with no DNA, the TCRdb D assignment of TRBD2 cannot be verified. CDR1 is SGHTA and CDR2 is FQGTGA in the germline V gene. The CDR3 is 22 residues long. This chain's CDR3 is CASSLKKATSGGDSPNTGELFF.

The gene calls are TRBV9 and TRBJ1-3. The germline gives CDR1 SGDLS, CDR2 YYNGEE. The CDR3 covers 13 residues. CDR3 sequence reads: CASSPFPGNTIYF.

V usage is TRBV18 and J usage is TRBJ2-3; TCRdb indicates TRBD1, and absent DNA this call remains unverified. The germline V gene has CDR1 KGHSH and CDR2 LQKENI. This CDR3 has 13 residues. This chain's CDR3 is CASSYDHQGPQYF.

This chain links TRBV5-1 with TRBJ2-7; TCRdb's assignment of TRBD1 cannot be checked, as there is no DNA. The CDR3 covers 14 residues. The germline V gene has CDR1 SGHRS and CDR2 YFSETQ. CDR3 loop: CASSPGDVLYEQYF.

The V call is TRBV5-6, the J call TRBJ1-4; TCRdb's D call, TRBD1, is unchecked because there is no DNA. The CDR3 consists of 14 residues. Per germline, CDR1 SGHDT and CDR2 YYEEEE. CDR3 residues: CASSRLTGGEKLFF.

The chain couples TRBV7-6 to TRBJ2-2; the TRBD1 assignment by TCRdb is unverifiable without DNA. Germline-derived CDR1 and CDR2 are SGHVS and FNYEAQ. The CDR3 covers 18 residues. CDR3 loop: CASSLRPLRGTLTGELFF.

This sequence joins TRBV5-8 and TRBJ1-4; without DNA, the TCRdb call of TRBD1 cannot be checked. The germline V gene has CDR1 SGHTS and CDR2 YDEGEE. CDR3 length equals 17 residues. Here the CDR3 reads CASSLGTGIRRNEKLFF. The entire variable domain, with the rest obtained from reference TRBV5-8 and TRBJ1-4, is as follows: EAGVTQSPTHLIKTRGQQATLRCSPISGHTSVYWYQQALGLGLQFLLWYDEGEERNRGNFPPRFSGRQFPNYSSELNVNALELEDSALYLCASSLGTGIRRNEKLFFGSGTQLSVL.

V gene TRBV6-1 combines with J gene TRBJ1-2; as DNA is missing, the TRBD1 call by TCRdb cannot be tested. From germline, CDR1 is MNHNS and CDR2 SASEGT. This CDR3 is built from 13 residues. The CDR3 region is CASSGGFLYGYTF.

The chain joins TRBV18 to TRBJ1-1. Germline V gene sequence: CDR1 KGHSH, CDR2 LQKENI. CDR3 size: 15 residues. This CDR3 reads CASSQGSSGNTEAFF.